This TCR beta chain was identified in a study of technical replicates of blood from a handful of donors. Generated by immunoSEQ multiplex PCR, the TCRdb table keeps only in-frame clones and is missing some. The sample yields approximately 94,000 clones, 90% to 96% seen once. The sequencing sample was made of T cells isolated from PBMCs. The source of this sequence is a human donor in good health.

In DNA, the CDR3 is TGCGCCAGCAGCCCGATTAACAGCGGAAACACCATATATTTT. As protein: CASSPINSGNTIYF. The chain uses TRBV5-1 and TRBJ1-3, with D uncertain. This CDR3 comprises 14 residues. The germline V gene encodes CDR1 SGHRS and CDR2 YFSETQ. Trimming pared 4 bases from V and 4 bases from J, leaving 12 bases between. Full variable domain (outside the CDR3, taken from reference TRBV5-1 and TRBJ1-3): KAGVTQTPRYLIKTRGQQVTLSCSPISGHRSVSWYQQTPGQGLQFLFEYFSETQRNKGNFPGRFSGRQFSNSRSEMNVSTLELGDSALYLCASSPINSGNTIYFGEGSWLTVV.